This section outlines one T cell receptor beta chain sequence together with its context. This sample stems from a study of blood T cell repertoires in COVID-19. Across the whole study: There were acute and convalescent COVID-19 samples, and they came from the United States, Italy and Spain.

This CDR3 has 17 amino acids. Looked up from germline, CDR1 is WNHNN and CDR2 is SYGVQD (reference sequence). Trimming removed 2 bases from V and 5 bases from J; junction bases left unmatched: 14. Authors' processing steps: For nucleated cells, counts were estimated from reference gene primer amplification. The repertoire was sequenced with immunoSEQ multiplex PCR; TCRdb's copy has only in-frame clones and lacks some. V, J and clone size derive from that table, while D and trimming were established from the DNA sequence. The repertoire holds roughly 500,000 clones, with 89% as singletons. Sequenced input: peripheral blood. This chain joins TRBV10-1 and TRBJ1-2; 7 bases line up with TRBD1. The clonotype originates from a young man with COVID-19, enrolled during active disease. The CDR3 region is CASSEKQGRPAIYGYTF. The CDR3 bases are TGCGCCAGCAGTGAGAAACAGGGGCGGCCCGCTATTTATGGCTACACCTTC.